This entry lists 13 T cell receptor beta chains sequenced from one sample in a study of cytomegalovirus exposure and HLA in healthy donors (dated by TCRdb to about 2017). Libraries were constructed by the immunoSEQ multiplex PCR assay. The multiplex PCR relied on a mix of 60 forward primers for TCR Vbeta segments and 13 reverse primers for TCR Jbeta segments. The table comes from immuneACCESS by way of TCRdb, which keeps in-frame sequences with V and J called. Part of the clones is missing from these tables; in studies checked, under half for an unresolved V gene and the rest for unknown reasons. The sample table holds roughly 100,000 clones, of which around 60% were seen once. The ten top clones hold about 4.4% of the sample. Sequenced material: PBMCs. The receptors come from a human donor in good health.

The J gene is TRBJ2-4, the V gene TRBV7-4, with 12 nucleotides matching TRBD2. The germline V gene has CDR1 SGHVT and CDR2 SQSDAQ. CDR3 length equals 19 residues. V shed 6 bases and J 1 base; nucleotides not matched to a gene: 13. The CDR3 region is CASRPLAGGPRGAKNIQYF. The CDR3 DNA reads TGTGCCAGCAGGCCCCTAGCGGGAGGGCCGCGTGGGGCCAAAAACATTCAGTACTTC.

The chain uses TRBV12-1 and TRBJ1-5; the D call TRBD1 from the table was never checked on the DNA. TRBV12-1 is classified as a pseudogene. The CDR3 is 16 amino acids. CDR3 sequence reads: CASSSETSDSNQPQHF. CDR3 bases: TGTGCCAGCAGCTCCGAGACATCTGATAGCAATCAGCCCCAGCATTTT.

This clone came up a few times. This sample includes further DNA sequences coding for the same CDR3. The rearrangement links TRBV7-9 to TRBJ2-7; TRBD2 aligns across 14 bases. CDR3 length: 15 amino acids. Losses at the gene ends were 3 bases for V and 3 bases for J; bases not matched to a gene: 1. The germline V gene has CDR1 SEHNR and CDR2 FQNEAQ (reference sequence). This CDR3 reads CASSFGLAGGYEQYF. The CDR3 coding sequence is TGTGCCAGCAGCTTTGGACTAGCGGGAGGCTACGAGCAGTACTTC.

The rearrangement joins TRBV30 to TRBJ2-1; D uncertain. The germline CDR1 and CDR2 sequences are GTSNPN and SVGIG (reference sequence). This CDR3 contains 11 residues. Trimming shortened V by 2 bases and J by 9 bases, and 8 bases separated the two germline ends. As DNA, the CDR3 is TGTGCCTGGAGTCTAGGCAGTGAGCAGTTCTTC. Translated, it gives CAWSLGSEQFF. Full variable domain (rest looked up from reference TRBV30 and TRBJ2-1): SQTIHQWPATLVQPVGSPLSLECTVEGTSNPNLYWYRQAAGRGLQLLFYSVGIGQISSEVPQNLSASRPQDRQFILSSKKLLLSDSGFYLCAWSLGSEQFFGPGTRLTVL.

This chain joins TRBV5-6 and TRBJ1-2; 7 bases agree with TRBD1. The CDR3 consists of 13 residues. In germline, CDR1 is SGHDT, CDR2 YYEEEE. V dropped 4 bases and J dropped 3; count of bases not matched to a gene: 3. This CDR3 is CASSRDSYYGYTF. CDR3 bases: TGTGCCAGCAGCAGGGACAGCTACTATGGCTACACCTTC.

CDR3 DNA sequence: TGTGCCAGCAGCTTGTTGAATGCGGGCGGGACAGATACGCAGTATTTT. Translated, it gives CASSLLNAGGTDTQYF. The chain couples TRBV5-5 to TRBJ2-3, with a possible D match to TRBD2 (5 bases). This CDR3 contains 16 residues. Germline V gene sequence: CDR1 SGHKS, CDR2 YYEKEE (reference sequence). Trimming pared 1 base from V and 3 bases from J, leaving 15 bases between.

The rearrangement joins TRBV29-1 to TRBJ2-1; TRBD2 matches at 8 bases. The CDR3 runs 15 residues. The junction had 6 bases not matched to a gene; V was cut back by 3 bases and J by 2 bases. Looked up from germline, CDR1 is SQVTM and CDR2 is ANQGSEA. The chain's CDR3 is CSVDMAGGTYNEQFF. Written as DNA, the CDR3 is TGCAGCGTTGATATGGCGGGAGGAACCTACAATGAGCAGTTCTTC.

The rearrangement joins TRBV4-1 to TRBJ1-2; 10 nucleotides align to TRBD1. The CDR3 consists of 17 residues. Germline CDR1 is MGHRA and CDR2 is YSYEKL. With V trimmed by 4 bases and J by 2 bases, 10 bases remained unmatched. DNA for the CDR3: TGCGCCAGCAGCCGTCGCACCGGGACAGGGGAGAACTATGGCTACACCTTC. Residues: CASSRRTGTGENYGYTF.

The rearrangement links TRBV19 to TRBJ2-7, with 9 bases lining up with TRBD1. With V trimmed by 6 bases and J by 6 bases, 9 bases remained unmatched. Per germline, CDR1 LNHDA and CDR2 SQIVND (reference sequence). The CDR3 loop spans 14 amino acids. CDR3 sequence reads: CASRPGTGIGEQYF. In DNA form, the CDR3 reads TGTGCCAGTAGACCCGGGACAGGGATAGGCGAGCAGTACTTC.

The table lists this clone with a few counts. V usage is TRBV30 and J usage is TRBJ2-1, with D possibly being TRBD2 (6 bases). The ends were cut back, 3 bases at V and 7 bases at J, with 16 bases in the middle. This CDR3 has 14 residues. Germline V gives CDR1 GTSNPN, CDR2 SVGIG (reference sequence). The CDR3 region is CAWRELAEWNEQFF. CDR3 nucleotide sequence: TGTGCCTGGAGGGAACTAGCTGAATGGAATGAGCAGTTCTTC.

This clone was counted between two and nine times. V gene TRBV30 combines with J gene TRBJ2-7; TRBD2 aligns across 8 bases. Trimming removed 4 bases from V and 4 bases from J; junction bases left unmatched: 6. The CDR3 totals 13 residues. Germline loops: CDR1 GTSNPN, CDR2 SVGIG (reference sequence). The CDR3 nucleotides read TGTGCCTGGACACGGGAGGGTAGATACGAGCAGTACTTC. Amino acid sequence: CAWTREGRYEQYF. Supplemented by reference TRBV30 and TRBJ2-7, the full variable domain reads SQTIHQWPATLVQPVGSPLSLECTVEGTSNPNLYWYRQAAGRGLQLLFYSVGIGQISSEVPQNLSASRPQDRQFILSSKKLLLSDSGFYLCAWTREGRYEQYFGPGTRLTVT.

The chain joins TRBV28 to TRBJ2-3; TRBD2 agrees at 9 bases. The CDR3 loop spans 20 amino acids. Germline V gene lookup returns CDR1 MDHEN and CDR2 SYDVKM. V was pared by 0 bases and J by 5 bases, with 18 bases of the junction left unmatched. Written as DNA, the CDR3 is TGTGCCAGCAGTTTATGGTCAAGGCGGCGGCGGGAGGGCCTAGTAGATACGCAGTATTTT. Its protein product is CASSLWSRRRREGLVDTQYF.

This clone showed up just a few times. This CDR3 is CASTLNNEQFF. CDR3 DNA sequence: TGTGCCAGCACCCTAAACAATGAGCAGTTCTTC. The chain combines TRBV6-1 with TRBJ2-1; no reliable D call. The CDR3 length is 11 residues. Trimming took off 7 bases at V and 5 bases at J, with 6 bases between the two ends. Germline CDR1 is MNHNS and CDR2 is SASEGT.